What follows are 20 T cell receptor beta chains derived from one specimen sequenced in a study of CD8 T cells in ankylosing spondylitis. From the 5' RACE reads, TCRdb called clonotypes with MiXCR, one entry per CDR3 protein. The data hold about 360,000 distinct CDR3 sequences, with 20% observed a single time. Sequenced: blood, either unsorted or a sorted T cell fraction (not recorded which). The receptors come from a male donor with ankylosing spondylitis or in good health (not recorded which).

The chain carries TRBV28 and TRBJ2-1, with 7 bases fitting TRBD1. J lost 7 bases, V lost 5 bases, and 8 bases had no gene match. Germline V gene lookup returns CDR1 MDHEN and CDR2 SYDVKM. There are 14 residues in the CDR3. CDR3 amino acids: CASSKTGTANEQFF. CDR3 nucleotide sequence: TGTGCCAGCAGTAAAACCGGGACAGCAAATGAGCAGTTCTTC.

This clonotype was seen more than once but under ten times. The genes are TRBV27 and TRBJ2-1; 10 bases map to TRBD2. After removal of 2 bases from V and 2 bases from J, the junction contained 9 bases not matched to a gene. This CDR3 has 18 amino acids. CDR1 MNHEY and CDR2 SMNVEV come from the germline V gene (reference sequence). CDR3 in DNA: TGTGCCAGCAGTTTAGGAGCGGGGGGGCCTGTAACCTACAATGAGCAGTTCTTC. Protein sequence: CASSLGAGGPVTYNEQFF.

The chain links TRBV27 to TRBJ2-3; 11 bases are shared with TRBD1. This CDR3 has 17 residues. Germline V lookup: CDR1 MNHEY, CDR2 SMNVEV (reference sequence). The trim removed 5 bases at V and 3 bases at J, leaving 10 bases unmatched. The CDR3 sequence: CASSQDRGLFGTDTQYF. The CDR3 DNA is TGTGCCAGCAGTCAGGACAGGGGGCTGTTCGGGACAGATACGCAGTATTTT.

The chain links TRBV6-1 to TRBJ2-3; TRBD1 agrees at 7 bases. V trimming: 5 bases; J trimming: 8 bases; junction bases outside the gene matches: 13. Germline CDR1 MNHNS, CDR2 SASEGT. The CDR3 spans 15 residues. The CDR3 DNA reads TGTGCCAGCAGTCAAACAGGGGTCCTGGTCGGTACGCAGTATTTT. It translates to CASSQTGVLVGTQYF.

This clonotype has a single count. The rearrangement uses TRBV14 and TRBJ2-7; TRBD1 agrees at 7 bases. The CDR3 extends over 13 amino acids. Germline lookup yields CDR1 SGHDN and CDR2 FVKESK. J was trimmed by 6 bases and V by 1 base; bases with no gene match: 3. The DNA for the CDR3 is TGTGCCAGCAGCCAAGTGACAGGGCGCGAGCAGTACTTC. It translates to CASSQVTGREQYF.

This clonotype was seen a handful of times. V usage is TRBV5-1 and J usage is TRBJ2-1; the D gene could be TRBD1 or TRBD2 (6 bases each). Trimming took off 2 bases at V and 4 bases at J, with 16 bases between the two ends. Germline CDR1 is SGHRS and CDR2 is YFSETQ. The CDR3 consists of 16 residues. The CDR3 loop reads CASSLGGTELYNEQFF. The CDR3 coding sequence is TGCGCCAGCAGCTTAGGGGGGACGGAGCTATACAATGAGCAGTTCTTC.

This clonotype showed up just a few times. The chain carries TRBV5-5 and TRBJ2-1; 7 nucleotides agree with TRBD2. V shed 4 bases and J 5 bases; nucleotides not matched to a gene: 12. Per germline, CDR1 SGHKS and CDR2 YYEKEE (reference sequence). The CDR3 has 16 amino acids. The CDR3 DNA reads as TGTGCCAGCAGCGGGGGGGTGGGCGACCCTGACAATGAGCAGTTCTTC. This translates into CASSGGVGDPDNEQFF. Full variable domain (outside the CDR3, taken from reference TRBV5-5 and TRBJ2-1): DAGVTQSPTHLIKTRGQQVTLRCSPISGHKSVSWYQQVLGQGPQFIFQYYEKEERGRGNFPDRFSARQFPNYSSELNVNALLLGDSALYLCASSGGVGDPDNEQFFGPGTRLTVL.

This clonotype has a handful of counts. The chain joins TRBV5-1 to TRBJ1-6, with D unclear. Germline V lookup: CDR1 SGHRS, CDR2 YFSETQ. The CDR3 covers 17 residues. V was shortened by 1 base and J by 9 bases, with 20 bases between the two germline ends. The CDR3 DNA sequence: TGCGCCAGCAGCTTGTGGGTGGCGGACGATATTGGTTCACCCCTCCACTTT. This gives the protein CASSLWVADDIGSPLHF.

This clonotype came up once. The chain has TRBV27 and TRBJ2-3; 8 nucleotides align to TRBD2. This CDR3 has 19 residues. The trim removed 2 bases at V and 3 bases at J, leaving 16 bases unmatched. Germline V CDR1 and CDR2: MNHEY, SMNVEV (reference sequence). CDR3 amino acids: CASSLIAGRTGSKTDTQYF. As DNA, the CDR3 is TGTGCCAGCAGTTTAATAGCGGGGAGGACCGGATCCAAGACAGATACGCAGTATTTT.

This clonotype has only a few counts. The rearrangement links TRBV20-1 to TRBJ2-1; 7 bases align to TRBD2. The germline CDR1 and CDR2 sequences are DFQATT and SNEGSKA (reference sequence). The V gene end was trimmed by 0 bases and the J gene end by 7 bases; junction bases not matched to a gene: 18. The CDR3 is made up of 18 amino acids. The CDR3 region is CSARDFLGVLADTNEQFF. CDR3 DNA: TGCAGTGCTAGAGATTTTTTGGGTGTGCTAGCGGACACAAATGAGCAGTTCTTC.

This clonotype was recorded a few times. The chain couples TRBV7-9 to TRBJ2-2; D is undetermined. The CDR3 extends over 13 amino acids. Germline CDR1 and CDR2: SEHNR and FQNEAQ (reference sequence). Trimming cost V 7 bases and J 3 bases, with 9 bases left between them. The CDR3 here is CASKEGYTGELFF. CDR3 nucleotide sequence: TGTGCCAGCAAGGAAGGGTACACCGGGGAGCTGTTTTTT.

Only a few counts were recorded for this clonotype. The rearrangement links TRBV12-2 to TRBJ2-7; TRBD1 is the table's D call, not checked against the DNA. TRBV12-2 is termed a pseudogene. CDR3 length: 18 amino acids. The CDR3 sequence is CASRLDEPRDRGIYEQYF. The CDR3 DNA is TGTGCAAGTCGCTTAGACGAGCCCCGGGACAGGGGAATCTACGAGCAGTACTTC.

V is TRBV5-6 and J is TRBJ2-1; a weak D match, TRBD1 (6 bases). The V gene lost 4 bases and the J gene lost 6 bases, with 23 bases spanning the gap. This CDR3 is 17 amino acids long. Germline loops: CDR1 SGHDT, CDR2 YYEEEE. DNA for the CDR3: TGTGCCAGCAGCCCCGAGGCGTCATGGGGGCTTCGCAATGAGCAGTTCTTC. This encodes CASSPEASWGLRNEQFF. Based on the CDR3 plus reference TRBV5-6 and TRBJ2-1, the full variable domain is DAGVTQSPTHLIKTRGQQVTLRCSPKSGHDTVSWYQQALGQGPQFIFQYYEEEERQRGNFPDRFSGHQFPNYSSELNVNALLLGDSALYLCASSPEASWGLRNEQFFGPGTRLTVL.

The rearrangement uses TRBV15 and TRBJ2-7, with 9 bases that match TRBD1. The germline gives CDR1 LNHNV, CDR2 YYDKDF (reference sequence). V shed 5 bases, J shed 3 bases, and the junction held 14 bases outside the gene matches. The CDR3 is 17 amino acids. The CDR3 coding sequence is TGTGCCACCAGCGGGGACTCCGGGACAGGGTTTGGCTACGAGCAGTACTTC. Its protein product is CATSGDSGTGFGYEQYF.

The V and J genes are TRBV19 and TRBJ2-1; D is ambiguous. Germline CDR1 LNHDA, CDR2 SQIVND (reference sequence). Trimming cost V 3 bases and J 2 bases, with 2 bases left between them. This CDR3 has 12 amino acids. CDR3 nucleotides: TGTGCCAGTAGTATTCCCTACAATGAGCAGTTCTTC. Amino acids: CASSIPYNEQFF.

This clonotype appeared a few times. The rearrangement uses TRBV4-1 and TRBJ2-3; D unresolved. Trimming removed 1 base from V and 6 bases from J, with 14 bases in between. Germline CDR1 is MGHRA and CDR2 is YSYEKL. CDR3 size: 15 residues. The CDR3 spells CASSQVSDPEDTQYF. The CDR3 coding sequence is TGCGCCAGCAGCCAAGTGTCTGACCCTGAGGATACGCAGTATTTT.

This chain joins TRBV20-1 and TRBJ2-5; D unclear. CDR3 length: 12 amino acids. The germline gives CDR1 DFQATT, CDR2 SNEGSKA (reference sequence). V lost 3 bases and J 5 bases, leaving 10 bases between the germline ends. Here the CDR3 DNA reads TGCAGTGCTAGGATTTGGAAGGAGACCCAGTACTTC. Its protein product is CSARIWKETQYF.

This clonotype was counted a few times. The chain couples TRBV12-3 or TRBV12-4 to TRBJ2-2, with a possible D match to TRBD2 (5 bases). This CDR3 comprises 14 residues. V lost 3 bases and J lost 7, with 12 bases in between. The CDR3 region is CASSFSLVGGELFF. As DNA, the CDR3 is TGTGCCAGCAGTTTCTCACTAGTCGGCGGGGAGCTGTTTTTT.

The table lists this clonotype with a few counts. The J gene is TRBJ2-1, the V gene TRBV24-1; the D gene could be TRBD1 or TRBD2 (5 bases each). Germline V gene lookup returns CDR1 KGHDR and CDR2 SFDVKD. The CDR3 runs to 15 residues. V was trimmed by 0 bases and J by 8 bases, leaving 13 bases between them. The chain's CDR3 is CATSDLGGSGDEQFF. As DNA, the CDR3 is TGTGCCACCAGTGATTTGGGGGGTAGTGGCGATGAGCAGTTCTTC.

This clonotype was observed a few times. This chain links TRBV20-1 with TRBJ2-1; D is possibly TRBD1 (5 bases). CDR1 and CDR2 (germline): DFQATT, SNEGSKA (reference sequence). The CDR3 loop spans 14 amino acids. The ends were cut back, 1 base at V and 7 bases at J, with 14 bases in the middle. Written as DNA, the CDR3 is TGCAGTGCTAGAGGTGATAGGGGTGGGAATGAGCAGTTCTTC. Amino acids: CSARGDRGGNEQFF.